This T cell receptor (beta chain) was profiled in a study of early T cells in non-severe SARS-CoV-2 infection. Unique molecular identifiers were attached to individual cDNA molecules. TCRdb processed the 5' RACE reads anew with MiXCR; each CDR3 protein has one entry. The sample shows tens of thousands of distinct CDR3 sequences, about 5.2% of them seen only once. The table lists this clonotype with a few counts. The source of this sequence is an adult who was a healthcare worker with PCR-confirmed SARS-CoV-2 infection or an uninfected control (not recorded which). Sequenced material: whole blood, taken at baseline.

CDR3 nucleotide sequence: TGTGCCAGCAGTTATGGCCCGGAGCCCTATGGCTACACCTTC. Protein: CASSYGPEPYGYTF. The V gene is TRBV6-6, the J gene TRBJ1-2; D is unclear. The CDR3 extends over 14 amino acids. Germline assignment: CDR1 MNHNY and CDR2 SVGAGI (reference sequence). The ends were cut back, 3 bases at V and 4 bases at J, with 12 bases in the middle.